This T cell receptor beta chain was recovered during a study of human T cells and chemical hapten exposure. In the study overall: Alopecia universalis, totalis or areata was present in patients who were mostly female.

The CDR3 consists of 12 residues. From germline, CDR1 is MNHNY and CDR2 SVGAGI (reference sequence). V lost 2 bases to trimming and J lost 8 bases, with 6 bases between them. MiXCR, applied by TCRdb to the RACE reads, yields one record per CDR3 protein. Of 100,000 to 150,000 distinct CDR3 sequences in the sample, around 13% were seen once. A few counts support this clonotype. Time point in this sample: patch test 1, 2 weeks after DPC sensitization. Noted treatment: therapeutic diphenylcyclopropenone sensitization with weekly scalp DPC. The chain uses TRBV6-6 and TRBJ1-4; D is undetermined. The sequences come from whole blood, collected in connection with sensitization to the hapten diphenylcyclopropenone (DPC). This sequence was found in a man between 18 and 35 years old with alopecia areata. Some clones in this sample may be carry-over from other donors' samples. The CDR3 DNA follows: TGTGCCAGCAGTTACCCAAAGGAAAAACTGTTTTTT. Translated, it gives CASSYPKEKLFF.